A single T cell receptor (beta chain) is shown here with its context. Its specificity is unknown. The data derive from a study of shared clonotypes between healthy human individuals. Study-wide points: In this cohort, only blood was sampled, and tissue repertoires likely differ.

The CDR3 loop spans 14 amino acids. Germline V gives CDR1 WSHSY, CDR2 SAAADI. Between the trimmed V and J ends, which lost 3 bases and 5 bases, there was a span of 13 bases. Profiling relied on immunoSEQ multiplex PCR, and the TCRdb table lists in-frame clones only, not all of them. The sample holds about 2 million clones, over 85% seen once. It was CD45RO-negative cells, positively selected for CCR7, that made up naive CD8 cells, with terminally differentiated effector memory CD45RA+ cells excluded. The receptor was derived from a man aged 18 to 30 in good health. Material for sequencing was naive CD8+ T cells sorted from blood. This rearrangement joins TRBV10-2 to TRBJ2-5; D may be TRBD2 (7 bases). CDR3 nucleotides: TGCGCCAGCAGTGATTACCGGGGGGCTGAGACCCAGTACTTC. Its protein is CASSDYRGAETQYF.